The sequence of this T cell receptor (beta chain) was determined in a study of T cell responses to AZD1222 COVID-19 vaccine. Assay: immunoSEQ multiplex PCR; the TCRdb copy retains only in-frame clones and omits some. The data hold approximately 180,000 clones, with 90% to 95% observed a single time. Findings and limits, study-wide: Donors, mostly white British, included more females; clonal diversity was possibly underestimated. Of the AZD1222 recipients, only 5 to 7 were seropositive at baseline.

The CDR3 extends over 13 amino acids. Germline V gene lookup returns CDR1 LNHNV and CDR2 YYDKDF (reference sequence). As to this clone: Its antigen is unidentified. A read error may account for a junction end that differs from germline.

This clonotype was sampled from an adult who received the MenACWY meningococcal vaccine as a control. Sequencing used peripheral blood, obtained 28 days after the second dose of the MenACWY control vaccine. The chain has TRBV15 and TRBJ2-4; perhaps TRBD2 as D (5 bases). Written as DNA, the CDR3 is TGTGCCACCAGCAGAGATCGAATACTAGTCACGAACTTC. Its protein product is CATSRDRILVTNF.